One sample yielded the 17 T cell receptor beta chains listed below, sequenced in a study of blood T cell repertoires in COVID-19 (dated by TCRdb to the early 2020s). Library generation was performed with the immunoSEQ multiplex PCR assay. The table was pulled from immuneACCESS by TCRdb, which kept in-frame rearrangements only. Such tables lose some clones; where checked, under half of the loss comes from unresolved V genes, and the rest has no known cause. Present in this sample are nearly 300,000 clones, 84% of which were seen just once. Around 1.6% of the sample is in the top ten clones. Material: peripheral blood. Receptors were obtained from a human donor with COVID-19, enrolled during active disease. The donor label of this sample is uncertain.

This rearrangement joins TRBV30 to TRBJ2-6; possible D gene TRBD1, 6 bases. Germline loops: CDR1 GTSNPN, CDR2 SVGIG (reference sequence). V was shortened by 2 bases and J by 4 bases, with 9 bases between the two germline ends. The CDR3 loop spans 14 amino acids. CDR3 loop: CAWSRGLGANVLTF. Written as DNA, the CDR3 is TGTGCCTGGAGTAGGGGGTTGGGGGCCAACGTCCTGACTTTC.

The rearrangement links TRBV12-3 or TRBV12-4 to TRBJ2-6; D is unclear. The CDR3 contains 12 residues. Trimming shortened V by 8 bases and J by 1 base, and 3 bases separated the two germline ends. The CDR3 nucleotides read TGTGCCAGCCTGTCTGGGGCCAACGTCCTGACTTTC. Its protein product is CASLSGANVLTF.

The J gene is TRBJ1-2, the V gene TRBV7-9; 12 bases map to TRBD1. V shed 4 bases, J shed 7 bases, and the junction held 10 bases outside the gene matches. This CDR3 is built from 16 residues. CDR1 and CDR2 (germline): SEHNR, FQNEAQ (reference sequence). This CDR3 reads CASSSLRDRGQSGYTF. The CDR3 coding sequence is TGTGCCAGCAGCTCCCTCCGGGACAGGGGGCAAAGTGGCTACACCTTC.

The chain has TRBV5-1 and TRBJ2-5; TRBD2 agrees at 8 bases. This CDR3 comprises 15 residues. V lost 1 base and J lost 5; bases outside the gene matches: 7. The germline CDR1 and CDR2 sequences are SGHRS and YFSETQ. This CDR3 is CASSLSGSTEETQYF. The DNA of the CDR3 is TGCGCCAGCAGCTTGAGCGGGAGTACGGAGGAGACCCAGTACTTC.

V is TRBV9 and J is TRBJ2-1; 8 nucleotides agree with TRBD2. The germline gives CDR1 SGDLS, CDR2 YYNGEE. V gave up 0 bases and J gave up 4 bases; unmatched junction bases: 9. The CDR3 has 17 amino acids. The CDR3 loop reads CASSVVPSGPGYNEQFF. In nucleotides, the CDR3 is TGTGCCAGCAGCGTAGTGCCTAGCGGGCCGGGATACAATGAGCAGTTCTTC.

The rearrangement uses TRBV5-5 and TRBJ1-5, with TRBD1 matching over 10 bases. The CDR3 sequence is 15 residues long. Germline CDR1 is SGHKS and CDR2 is YYEKEE (reference sequence). V lost 4 bases to trimming and J lost 1 base; unmatched junction nucleotides: 2. The CDR3 spells CASSRQGASNQPQHF. CDR3 nucleotide sequence: TGTGCCAGCAGCCGACAGGGGGCGAGCAATCAGCCCCAGCATTTT.

Note on this clone: Additional DNA sequences in this sample encode the identical CDR3. The CDR3 coding sequence is TGTGCCAGCAGCGTTACAGGTAGCAATCAGCCCCAGCATTTT. This codes for CASSVTGSNQPQHF. V gene TRBV9 combines with J gene TRBJ1-5; weak D call: TRBD1 (5 bases). V was trimmed by 2 bases and J by 0 bases, leaving 6 bases between them. Germline CDR1 is SGDLS and CDR2 is YYNGEE. This CDR3 is built from 14 residues.

The chain carries TRBV7-9 and TRBJ2-1; 7 nucleotides match TRBD1. Germline CDR1 and CDR2: SEHNR and FQNEAQ (reference sequence). The V gene end was trimmed by 1 base and the J gene end by 7 bases; junction bases not matched to a gene: 4. The CDR3 is 14 amino acids. The CDR3 nucleotides read TGTGCCAGCAGCTTAGGCGGACAGGCTAATGAGCAGTTCTTC. Translation gives CASSLGGQANEQFF.

For this clone: Other DNA sequences in the sample encode the same CDR3. The chain carries TRBV29-1 and TRBJ1-4; 7 bases align to TRBD1. The germline CDR1 and CDR2 sequences are SQVTM and ANQGSEA. The CDR3 covers 12 residues. Losses at the gene ends were 6 bases for V and 4 bases for J; bases not matched to a gene: 2. The CDR3 loop reads CSVQGFNEKLFF. Here the CDR3 DNA reads TGCAGCGTACAGGGGTTTAATGAAAAACTGTTTTTT.

The CDR3: CASSLRSGDYEQYF. CDR3 sequence (DNA): TGTGCCAGCAGCTTACGTAGCGGGGATTACGAGCAGTACTTC. The rearrangement uses TRBV11-3 and TRBJ2-7; 8 bases are shared with TRBD2. CDR3 length: 14 residues. CDR1 is SGHNT and CDR2 is YENEEA in the germline V gene. Trimming at V came to 2 bases and at J to 4 bases, leaving 4 bases not matched to a gene. The entire variable domain, with the rest obtained from reference TRBV11-3 and TRBJ2-7, is as follows: EAGVVQSPRYKIIEKKQPVAFWCNPISGHNTLYWYLQNLGQGPELLIRYENEEAVDDSQLPKDRFSAERLKGVDSTLKIQPAELGDSAVYLCASSLRSGDYEQYFGPGTRLTVT.

This clone appeared once. Mismatch with germline at one junction end may stem from a read error. The chain employs TRBV7-7 and TRBJ2-1; TRBD2 matches at 9 bases. Germline V gene lookup returns CDR1 SSHAT and CDR2 FNYEAQ (reference sequence). This CDR3 is 14 amino acids long. As DNA, the CDR3 is TGTGCTAGCAGCTTAGCGGGAGACCACAATGAGCAGTTCTTC. Protein: CASSLAGDHNEQFF.

V is TRBV12-5 and J is TRBJ1-1; TRBD1 agrees at 7 bases. Germline loops: CDR1 LGHNT, CDR2 FRNRAP. V shed 4 bases, J shed 2 bases, and the junction held 7 bases outside the gene matches. This CDR3 has 15 amino acids. The CDR3 region has the DNA TGTGCTAGTGGTTCCGGGACAGACTTTAACACTGAAGCTTTCTTT. This gives the protein CASGSGTDFNTEAFF.

The chain employs TRBV7-2 and TRBJ2-5; tentative D call: TRBD2 (6 bases). The germline V gene has CDR1 SGHTA and CDR2 FQGNSA. V dropped 5 bases and J dropped 5 bases, with 12 bases sitting between them. The CDR3 covers 13 residues. For the CDR3, the DNA is TGTGCCAGCAGCCCGGGACTTTTGGAGACCCAGTACTTC. This codes for CASSPGLLETQYF.

V and J are TRBV5-1 and TRBJ1-1; TRBD1 matches at 9 bases. This CDR3 has 15 residues. The germline V gene has CDR1 SGHRS and CDR2 YFSETQ. J was trimmed by 5 bases and V by 0 bases; bases with no gene match: 5. CDR3: CASSLEGQGGTEAFF. CDR3 nucleotides: TGCGCCAGCAGCTTGGAGGGACAGGGAGGGACTGAAGCTTTCTTT.

The chain carries TRBV28 and TRBJ1-1; 7 bases match TRBD1. The germline CDR1 and CDR2 sequences are MDHEN and SYDVKM. The V segment lost 4 bases and the J segment 0 bases; nucleotides outside the gene matches: 5. The CDR3 totals 15 residues. The CDR3 sequence: CASSSGQEMNTEAFF. The CDR3 DNA is TGTGCCAGCAGTTCAGGACAGGAGATGAACACTGAAGCTTTCTTT.

This clone was observed many times. The chain carries TRBV28 and TRBJ2-7; 9 positions agree with TRBD1. Germline CDR1 MDHEN, CDR2 SYDVKM. This CDR3 comprises 14 residues. Trimming took 2 bases from V and 8 from J; bases not matched to a gene: 7. The CDR3 DNA sequence: TGTGCCAGCAGTTTAAGGGACAGGGTGAACAAGCAGTACTTC. It translates to CASSLRDRVNKQYF.

This clone has just one count. The chain uses TRBV28 and TRBJ2-7; TRBD1 matches at 8 bases. This CDR3 spans 16 amino acids. CDR1 and CDR2 from the germline V gene are MDHEN and SYDVKM. V trimming: 3 bases; J trimming: 1 base; junction bases outside the gene matches: 8. CDR3 protein: CASSFTNTGGSYEQYF. CDR3 nucleotides: TGTGCCAGCAGTTTTACGAACACAGGGGGGTCCTACGAGCAGTACTTC.